Shown below are 26 T cell receptor beta chains from a single sample sequenced in a study of T cells in Graves' hyperthyroidism and ophthalmopathy. Researchers took RNA transcripts and amplified the TCR beta CDR3 regions from them. The TCR CDR3 first-round RT-PCR relied on the HTBI primer set. MiXCR, applied by TCRdb to the multiplex PCR reads, yields one record per CDR3 protein. The repertoire holds about 840,000 distinct CDR3 sequences, with around 39% as singletons. The sequenced sample consisted of blood. Source of these receptors: a man aged 18 to 29 with Graves' hyperthyroidism.

This clonotype was seen a few times. CDR3 protein: CASSPDMNGANVLTF. DNA for the CDR3: TGTGCCAGCAGCCCGGACATGAATGGGGCCAACGTCCTGACTTTC. V usage is TRBV11-2 and J usage is TRBJ2-6; a weak D match, TRBD1 (5 bases). Germline CDR1 reads SGHAT; CDR2 reads FQNNGV. There are 15 residues in the CDR3. V dropped 5 bases and J dropped 3 bases, with 11 bases sitting between them.

In this sample, this clonotype turned up many times. This chain uses TRBV29-1 with TRBJ2-2; D possibly corresponds to TRBD2 (6 bases). V was trimmed by 5 bases and J by 1 base, leaving 14 bases between them. The CDR3 is 15 residues long. Germline lookup yields CDR1 SQVTM and CDR2 ANQGSEA. The CDR3 protein is CSVSVGSGNTGELFF. In DNA, the CDR3 is TGCAGCGTTTCGGTCGGGAGCGGGAACACCGGGGAGCTGTTTTTT.

The chain uses TRBV20-1 and TRBJ2-5; 7 bases line up with TRBD2. J lost 3 bases, V lost 3 bases, and 4 bases had no gene match. Germline CDR1 is DFQATT and CDR2 is SNEGSKA (reference sequence). The CDR3 runs 13 residues. CDR3 in amino acids: CSASKAGEETQYF. The CDR3 DNA follows: TGCAGTGCTAGTAAGGCGGGAGAAGAGACCCAGTACTTC.

In this sample, this clonotype turned up once. The chain employs TRBV5-1 and TRBJ2-5, with D perhaps TRBD1 or TRBD2 (5 bases each). The germline CDR1 and CDR2 sequences are SGHRS and YFSETQ. The CDR3 runs to 15 residues. The V and J ends lost 4 bases and 1 base respectively, with 14 bases between them. The CDR3 DNA reads TGCGCCAGCAGCCTCGGGACGGATCCCCAAGAGACCCAGTACTTC. Protein sequence: CASSLGTDPQETQYF.

This clonotype was detected only a few times. DNA of the CDR3: TGTGCCAGCAGCTCCCTCACGGGTTCGAACGAGCAGTACTTC. Residues: CASSSLTGSNEQYF. This sequence joins TRBV6-5 and TRBJ2-7; D gene ambiguous. Germline assignment: CDR1 MNHEY and CDR2 SVGAGI. Between the trimmed V and J ends, which lost 6 bases and 5 bases, there was a span of 17 bases. This CDR3 has 14 amino acids.

CDR3 in DNA: TGCGCCAGCAGCTTACCGACAGGCGCCTACGAGCAGTACTTC. Amino acids: CASSLPTGAYEQYF. The chain employs TRBV5-1 and TRBJ2-7; D is perhaps TRBD1 (6 bases). The V gene's germline CDR1 is SGHRS and CDR2 YFSETQ. V gave up 2 bases and J gave up 2 bases, with 11 bases separating them. This CDR3 is built from 14 residues.

The chain is built from TRBV29-1 and TRBJ1-1; a weak D match, TRBD1 (5 bases). Germline CDR1 is SQVTM and CDR2 is ANQGSEA. This CDR3 spans 14 amino acids. Trimming pared 3 bases from V and 0 bases from J, leaving 11 bases between. In DNA, the CDR3 is TGCAGCGTTGACACAGGTTTTATGAACACTGAAGCTTTCTTT. Translated: CSVDTGFMNTEAFF.

In its sample, this clonotype was seen a few times. The chain carries TRBV5-4 and TRBJ2-7; maybe TRBD1 (5 bases). The CDR3 runs 13 residues. The V and J ends lost 5 bases and 9 bases respectively, with 18 bases between them. The germline V gene encodes CDR1 SGHNT and CDR2 YYREEE (reference sequence). This CDR3 is CASRTDRVLRQYF. In DNA form, the CDR3 reads TGTGCCAGCAGGACAGACAGAGTCCTACGGCAGTACTTC.

This clonotype has a single count. This may arise from a read error, as a much more abundant clone is one base away. This sequence joins TRBV9 and TRBJ2-2; maybe TRBD2 (5 bases). In germline, CDR1 is SGDLS, CDR2 YYNGEE. The CDR3 runs 12 residues. CDR3 nucleotides: TGTGCCAGCAGCGTAGTGGCCGGGGAGCTGTATTTT. The encoded protein is CASSVVAGELYF. Looking up the rest from reference TRBV9 and TRBJ2-2 gives the full variable domain: DSGVTQTPKHLITATGQRVTLRCSPRSGDLSVYWYQQSLDQGLQFLIQYYNGEERAKGNILERFSAQQFPDLHSELNLSSLELGDSALYFCASSVVAGELYFGEGSRLTVL.

The chain combines TRBV5-1 with TRBJ1-1; D is perhaps TRBD1 (5 bases). Looked up from germline, CDR1 is SGHRS and CDR2 is YFSETQ. With 5 bases removed from V and 1 base from J, the gap between germline ends came to 12 bases. The CDR3 sequence is 14 residues long. The CDR3, as DNA: TGCGCCAGCAGGGAGGGAGACAGGAACACTGAAGCTTTCTTT. Translation gives CASREGDRNTEAFF. Full variable domain (outside the CDR3, taken from reference TRBV5-1 and TRBJ1-1): KAGVTQTPRYLIKTRGQQVTLSCSPISGHRSVSWYQQTPGQGLQFLFEYFSETQRNKGNFPGRFSGRQFSNSRSEMNVSTLELGDSALYLCASREGDRNTEAFFGQGTRLTVV.

This clonotype appeared a single time. The chain links TRBV9 to TRBJ2-7, with a possible D match to TRBD2 (6 bases). The germline V and J ends were trimmed by 5 bases and 5 bases, with 17 bases remaining between them. Germline-derived CDR1 and CDR2 are SGDLS and YYNGEE. CDR3 length: 14 amino acids. Written as DNA, the CDR3 is TGTGCCAGCAGTTCCGGGGACTCTACCCACGAGCAGTACTTC. Its protein is CASSSGDSTHEQYF.

The count of this clonotype is one. The J gene is TRBJ1-1, the V gene TRBV9, with TRBD1 identical over 9 bases. The CDR3 is 15 amino acids. J was trimmed by 2 bases and V by 4 bases; bases with no gene match: 6. From germline, CDR1 is SGDLS and CDR2 YYNGEE. DNA of the CDR3: TGTGCCAGCAGCTTTCCGGGACAGGGAAACACTGAAGCTTTCTTT. Residues: CASSFPGQGNTEAFF.

This chain's CDR3 is CKRVGAQPQHF. The DNA for the CDR3 is TGTAAGCGGGTAGGGGCTCAGCCCCAGCATTTT. The rearrangement uses TRBV5-5 and TRBJ1-5, with TRBD1 as a possible D gene (5 bases). The germline V gene encodes CDR1 SGHKS and CDR2 YYEKEE (reference sequence). This CDR3 spans 11 amino acids.

This clonotype came up many times. This chain links TRBV12-3 or TRBV12-4 with TRBJ1-4; TRBD1 aligns across 7 bases. Trimming removed 2 bases from V and 6 bases from J; junction bases left unmatched: 3. This CDR3 comprises 14 residues. For the CDR3, the DNA is TGTGCCAGCAGTTTATCCGGGACAGATGAAAAACTGTTTTTT. It translates to CASSLSGTDEKLFF.

Details on this clonotype: The conserved final phenylalanine or tryptophan is absent from the CDR3, which likely points to a read error. CDR3: CASSQEANTEAFL. DNA of the CDR3: TGTGCCAGCAGCCAAGAGGCGAACACTGAAGCTTTCCTT. The V and J genes are TRBV14 and TRBJ1-1, with D hard to call. CDR1 and CDR2 from the germline V gene are SGHDN and FVKESK. This CDR3 has 13 amino acids. V gave up 0 bases and J gave up 1 base, with 3 bases separating them.

This clonotype was detected many times. The rearrangement links TRBV6-6 to TRBJ1-5; 9 nucleotides align to TRBD1. The CDR3 length is 16 residues. The V segment lost 5 bases and the J segment 0 bases; nucleotides outside the gene matches: 5. Germline CDR1 is MNHNY and CDR2 is SVGAGI (reference sequence). The CDR3 region is CASSADRGNSNQPQHF. CDR3 nucleotide sequence: TGTGCCAGCAGTGCTGACAGGGGGAATAGCAATCAGCCCCAGCATTTT.

This clonotype was counted at least ten times. V gene TRBV25-1 combines with J gene TRBJ1-1; D remains unclear. Between the trimmed V and J ends, which lost 4 bases and 3 bases, there was a span of 12 bases. Germline CDR1 MGHDK, CDR2 SYGVNS. The CDR3 contains 14 residues. CDR3 in DNA: TGTGCCAGCAGTGGGGGTTTTATTTACACTGAAGCTTTCTTT. The encoded protein is CASSGGFIYTEAFF.

The chain carries TRBV5-1 and TRBJ1-6; 9 nucleotides line up with TRBD1. V dropped 4 bases and J dropped 6; count of bases not matched to a gene: 8. CDR3 length: 16 residues. Germline-derived CDR1 and CDR2 are SGHRS and YFSETQ. The CDR3 protein is CASSLGQGRPNSPLHF. The CDR3 DNA is TGCGCCAGCAGCCTAGGACAGGGGAGACCTAATTCACCCCTCCACTTT.

This clonotype was seen a handful of times. The J gene is TRBJ2-5, the V gene TRBV6-5, with 8 bases matching TRBD2. V was pared by 6 bases and J by 7 bases, with 4 bases of the junction left unmatched. The length of the CDR3 is 12 residues. The germline V gene has CDR1 MNHEY and CDR2 SVGAGI. In nucleotides, the CDR3 is TGTGCCAGCAGGGGGGCGGGAGGGACCCAGTACTTC. Translated: CASRGAGGTQYF.

V is TRBV7-9 and J is TRBJ2-7, with TRBD1 matching 7 bases. Germline CDR1 and CDR2: SEHNR and FQNEAQ (reference sequence). The CDR3 contains 17 residues. Trimming removed 5 bases from V and 4 bases from J; junction bases left unmatched: 17. In nucleotides, the CDR3 is TGTGCCAGCAGCCCCGGACAGGTGGACTTCTTTACGTACGAGCAGTACTTC. Translating it yields CASSPGQVDFFTYEQYF.

This clonotype was counted ten times or more. This chain uses TRBV12-3 or TRBV12-4 with TRBJ2-6, with 9 positions matching TRBD1. The V gene end was trimmed by 7 bases and the J gene end by 1 base; junction bases not matched to a gene: 5. The CDR3 covers 16 residues. This CDR3 is CASTRGTGSGANVLTF. CDR3 bases: TGTGCCAGCACCAGAGGGACAGGGTCTGGGGCCAACGTCCTGACTTTC.

This clonotype was picked up a small number of times. The CDR3 region has the DNA TGTGCCACCTGGGGATCGGATCAGCCCCAGCATTTT. This gives the protein CATWGSDQPQHF. The chain recombines TRBV6-1 with TRBJ1-5, with no clear D. Germline CDR1 reads MNHNS; CDR2 reads SASEGT. Trimming removed 10 bases at V and 5 bases at J, with 12 bases between. The CDR3 loop spans 12 amino acids.

This clonotype was recorded only once. The chain uses TRBV19 and TRBJ2-7; D tentatively fits TRBD1 or TRBD2 (5 bases each). V lost 9 bases and J 4 bases, leaving 28 bases between the germline ends. This CDR3 comprises 17 residues. Germline CDR1 LNHDA, CDR2 SQIVND (reference sequence). CDR3 in DNA: TGTGCCAGCAGCGTCGGGACGGAAGATAGAGGCGGGTACGAGCAGTACTTC. Amino acids: CASSVGTEDRGGYEQYF.

A word on this clonotype: A much larger clone sits a single nucleotide away, making a read error possible. V and J are TRBV7-9 and TRBJ2-7; possible D gene TRBD1, 5 bases. This CDR3 comprises 13 residues. CDR1 and CDR2 from the germline V gene are SEHNR and FQNEAQ (reference sequence). DNA of the CDR3: TGTGCCAGCAGCTTAGACCGACAGTACGAGCAGCACTTC. Residues: CASSLDRQYEQHF.

This clonotype was picked up many times. The gene calls are TRBV24-1 and TRBJ2-5; 8 bases align to TRBD2. V lost 4 bases to trimming and J lost 3 bases; unmatched junction nucleotides: 3. The germline V gene encodes CDR1 KGHDR and CDR2 SFDVKD. The length of the CDR3 is 14 residues. This CDR3 is CATSDGGVKETQYF. CDR3 bases: TGTGCCACCAGTGACGGGGGGGTTAAAGAGACCCAGTACTTC.

This clonotype has a count of ten or more. The rearrangement joins TRBV20-1 to TRBJ2-5; 9 positions match TRBD1. V was pared by 1 base and J by 2 bases, with 5 bases of the junction left unmatched. CDR3 length: 15 residues. Germline V gives CDR1 DFQATT, CDR2 SNEGSKA (reference sequence). CDR3 sequence reads: CSARGQGGDQETQYF. CDR3 sequence (DNA): TGCAGTGCTAGAGGACAGGGGGGAGATCAAGAGACCCAGTACTTC.